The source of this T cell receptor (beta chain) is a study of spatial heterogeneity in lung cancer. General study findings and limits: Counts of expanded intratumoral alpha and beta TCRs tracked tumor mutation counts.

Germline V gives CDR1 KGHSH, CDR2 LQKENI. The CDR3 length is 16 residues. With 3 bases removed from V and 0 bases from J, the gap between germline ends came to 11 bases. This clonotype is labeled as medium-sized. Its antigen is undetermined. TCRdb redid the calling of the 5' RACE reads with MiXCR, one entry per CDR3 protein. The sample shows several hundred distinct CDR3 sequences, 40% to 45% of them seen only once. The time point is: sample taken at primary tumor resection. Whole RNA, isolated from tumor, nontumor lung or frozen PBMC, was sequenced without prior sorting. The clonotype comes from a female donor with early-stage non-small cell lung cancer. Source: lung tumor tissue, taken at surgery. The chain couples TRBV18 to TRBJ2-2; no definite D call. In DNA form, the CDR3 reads TGTGCCAGCTCACCTCCTGAGACGCCGAACACCGGGGAGCTGTTTTTT. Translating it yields CASSPPETPNTGELFF.